The clone carrying this T cell receptor beta chain has more than one count but fewer than ten. Its antigen is currently unknown. TCRdb passed the RT-PCR reads through MiXCR, listing each CDR3 protein once. The top ten clones hold more than 8.5% of a sample with around 790,000 distinct CDR3 sequences, 21% of them seen once. This sample was included in a study of response to subunit inactivated influenza vaccine. Findings and limits, study-wide: Each seasonal flu vaccination may recruit only limited new T cells, authors suggested.

V gave up 4 bases and J gave up 5 bases, with 9 bases separating them. The CDR3 covers 13 residues. CDR1 MNHEY and CDR2 SMNVEV come from the germline V gene (reference sequence). Sequencing used PBMCs from blood, obtained roughly 5 days after vaccination. The sequence came from a man between 45 and 60 years old who received an inactivated influenza vaccine. The rearrangement joins TRBV27 to TRBJ2-1; D is unclear. The DNA of the CDR3 is TGTGCCAGCAGTTACCGGGTCCACAATGAGCAGTTCTTC. The encoded protein is CASSYRVHNEQFF.